This TCR beta chain was sequenced during a study of cytomegalovirus exposure and HLA in healthy donors. Study-wide results and caveats: TCR association rates varied by HLA locus in a later analysis, with DRB1 highest and HLA-C lowest.

In regard to this clone: The target antigen is unknown.

CDR1 SGHNT and CDR2 YYREEE come from the germline V gene (reference sequence). The CDR3 is 16 amino acids. Trimming took 7 bases from V and 1 from J, leaving 18 bases between them. Use of 60 Vbeta and 13 Jbeta primers characterized the PCR. Method: immunoSEQ multiplex PCR; TCRdb's copy keeps in-frame clones and lacks some. The repertoire holds some 150,000 clones, with roughly four fifths as singletons. The chain joins TRBV5-4 to TRBJ2-1; tentatively, D is TRBD2 (7 bases). This clonotype was sampled from a middle-aged man in good health and CMV-seronegative. Input material: PBMCs. The CDR3 loop is CASWEGGPSSYNEQFF. CDR3 sequence (DNA): TGTGCCAGCTGGGAGGGGGGCCCATCGTCCTACAATGAGCAGTTCTTC.